This T cell receptor (beta chain) was retrieved from a study of molecular identifiers for immune sequencing clone quantification. This clonotype has a count of ten or more. Its antigen is unidentified. One entry per CDR3 protein, called by TCRdb with MiXCR from the PCR reads. The sample holds approximately 630,000 distinct CDR3 sequences, roughly 27% seen once. In germline, CDR1 is LNHDA, CDR2 SQIVND (reference sequence). The CDR3 has 12 residues. V gave up 10 bases and J gave up 5 bases, with 14 bases separating them. General study results and limits: The sizes of highly expanded clones could be underestimated when identical TCR molecules share a barcode.

The chain has TRBV19 and TRBJ1-2; possibly TRBD1 for D (5 bases). The sequencing sample was made of naive CD8+ T cells from blood, with Jurkat cell RNA spiked in. This sample's subset: FACS-sorted CD8+CD4-CCR7+CD45RA+ naive T cells. The TCR sequence derives from a human donor in good health. Some libraries in this study had Jurkat cell RNA spiked in. CDR3 sequence: CATATGGYGYTF. Written as DNA, the CDR3 is TGTGCCACCGCAACTGGGGGTTATGGCTACACCTTC.